This T cell receptor (beta chain) originates from a study of blood T cell repertoires in COVID-19. Study overall: From the United States, Italy and Spain came samples of acute and convalescent COVID-19. Nucleic acid was either cDNA or gDNA, and it came from T cells, B-cell-depleted T cells, or PBMCs.

Original analysis: Amplifying reference gene primers gave estimates of nucleated cell counts. Sequenced by immunoSEQ multiplex PCR; TCRdb stores in-frame clones only, minus some. V, J and clone size are those of that table, while D and trimming were read from the DNA. Found here are around 100,000 clones, around 85% of them singletons; the top ten hold approximately 3.3%. Germline-derived CDR1 and CDR2 are KGHDR and SFDVKD. The CDR3 has 13 residues. The V and J ends lost 8 bases and 7 bases, in that order; junction bases with no gene match: 8. This sequence joins TRBV24-1 and TRBJ2-3; 7 bases agree with TRBD2. The TCR sequence derives from an elderly woman with active or convalescent COVID-19. Sequencing used peripheral blood. The CDR3 is CATTAAGLNTQYF. CDR3 DNA: TGTGCCACCACGGCAGCGGGGCTAAATACGCAGTATTTT.